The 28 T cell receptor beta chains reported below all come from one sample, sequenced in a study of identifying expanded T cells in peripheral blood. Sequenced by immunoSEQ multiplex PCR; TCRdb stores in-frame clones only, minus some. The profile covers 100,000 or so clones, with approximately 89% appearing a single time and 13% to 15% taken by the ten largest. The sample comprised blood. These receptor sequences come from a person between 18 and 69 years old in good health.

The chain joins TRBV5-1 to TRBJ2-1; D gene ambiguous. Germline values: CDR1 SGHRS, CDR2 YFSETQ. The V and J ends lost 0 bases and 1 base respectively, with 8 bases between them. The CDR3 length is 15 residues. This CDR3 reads CASSLVGESYNEQFF. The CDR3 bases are TGCGCCAGCAGCTTGGTTGGGGAATCCTACAATGAGCAGTTCTTC.

This chain's CDR3 is CASSSVDLNTF. CDR3 DNA sequence: TGTGCCAGTAGTAGCGTCGACCTTAACACCTTC. The chain is built from TRBV19 and TRBJ1-2; D uncertain. This CDR3 has 11 amino acids. Germline CDR1 is LNHDA and CDR2 is SQIVND (reference sequence). Trimming pared 4 bases from V and 12 bases from J, leaving 12 bases between.

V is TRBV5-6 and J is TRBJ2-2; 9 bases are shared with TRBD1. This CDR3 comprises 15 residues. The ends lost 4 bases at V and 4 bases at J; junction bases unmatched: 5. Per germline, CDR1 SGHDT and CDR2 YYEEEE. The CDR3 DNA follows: TGTGCCAGCAGCCCGGGACAGGGTTCCACCGGGGAGCTGTTTTTT. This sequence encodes CASSPGQGSTGELFF.

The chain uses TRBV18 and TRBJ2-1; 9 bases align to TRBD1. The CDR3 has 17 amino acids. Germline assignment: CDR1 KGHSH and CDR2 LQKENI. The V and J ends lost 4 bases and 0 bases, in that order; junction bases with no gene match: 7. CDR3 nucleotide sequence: TGTGCCAGCTCACAAGCCGGGACAGGGAGCTCCTACAATGAGCAGTTCTTC. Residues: CASSQAGTGSSYNEQFF.

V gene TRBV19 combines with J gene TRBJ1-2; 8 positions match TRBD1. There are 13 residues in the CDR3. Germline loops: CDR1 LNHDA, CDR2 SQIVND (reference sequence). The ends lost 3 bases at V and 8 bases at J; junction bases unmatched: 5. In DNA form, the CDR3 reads TGTGCCAGTAGTATCCAGGGGGCAGGGGGCTACACCTTC. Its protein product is CASSIQGAGGYTF.

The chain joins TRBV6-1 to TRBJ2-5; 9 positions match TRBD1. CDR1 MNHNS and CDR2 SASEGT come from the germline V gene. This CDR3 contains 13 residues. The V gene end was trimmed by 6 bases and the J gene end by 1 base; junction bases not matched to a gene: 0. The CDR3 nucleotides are TGTGCCAGCAGGGGACAGGGCCAAGAGACCCAGTACTTC. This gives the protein CASRGQGQETQYF.

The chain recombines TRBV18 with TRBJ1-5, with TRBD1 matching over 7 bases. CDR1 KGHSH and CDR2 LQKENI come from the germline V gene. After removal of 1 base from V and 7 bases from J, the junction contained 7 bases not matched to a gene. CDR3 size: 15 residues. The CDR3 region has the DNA TGTGCCAGCTCACCACAGGGGGCTCCGGCACAGCCCCAGCATTTT. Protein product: CASSPQGAPAQPQHF.

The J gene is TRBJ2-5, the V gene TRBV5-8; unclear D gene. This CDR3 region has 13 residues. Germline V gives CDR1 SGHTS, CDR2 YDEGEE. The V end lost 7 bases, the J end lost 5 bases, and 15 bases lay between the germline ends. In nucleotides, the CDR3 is TGTGCCAGCTCTGATGGGTGGTCGGAGACCCAGTACTTC. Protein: CASSDGWSETQYF.

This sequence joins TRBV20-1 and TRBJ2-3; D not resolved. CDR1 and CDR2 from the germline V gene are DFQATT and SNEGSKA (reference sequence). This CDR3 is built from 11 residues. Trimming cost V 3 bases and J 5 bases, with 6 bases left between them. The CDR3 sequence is CSARERDTQYF. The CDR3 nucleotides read TGCAGTGCTAGGGAAAGAGATACGCAGTATTTT.

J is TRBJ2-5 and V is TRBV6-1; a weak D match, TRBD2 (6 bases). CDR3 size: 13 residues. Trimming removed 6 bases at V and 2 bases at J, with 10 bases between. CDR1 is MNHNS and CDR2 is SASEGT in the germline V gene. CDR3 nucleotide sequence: TGTGCCAGCAGCAGGGACTTTCAAGAGACCCAGTACTTC. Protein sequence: CASSRDFQETQYF.

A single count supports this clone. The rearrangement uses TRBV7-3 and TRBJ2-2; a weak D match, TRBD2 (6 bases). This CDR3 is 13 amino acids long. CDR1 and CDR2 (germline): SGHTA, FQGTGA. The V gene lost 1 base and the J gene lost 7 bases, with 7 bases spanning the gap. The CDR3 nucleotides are TGTGCCAGCAGCTTAAAGGGAGGCGGGGAGCTGTTTTTT. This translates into CASSLKGGGELFF. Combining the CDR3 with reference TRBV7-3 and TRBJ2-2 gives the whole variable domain GAGVSQTPSNKVTEKGKYVELRCDPISGHTALYWYRQSLGQGPEFLIYFQGTGAADDSGLPNDRFFAVRPEGSVSTLKIQRTERGDSAVYLCASSLKGGGELFFGEGSRLTVL.

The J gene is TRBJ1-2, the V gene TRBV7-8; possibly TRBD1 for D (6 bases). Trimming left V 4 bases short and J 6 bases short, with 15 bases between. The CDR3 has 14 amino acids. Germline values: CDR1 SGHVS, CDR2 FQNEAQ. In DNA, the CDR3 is TGTGCCAGCAGCTCCGGGACACAAATCGATGGCTACACCTTC. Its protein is CASSSGTQIDGYTF.

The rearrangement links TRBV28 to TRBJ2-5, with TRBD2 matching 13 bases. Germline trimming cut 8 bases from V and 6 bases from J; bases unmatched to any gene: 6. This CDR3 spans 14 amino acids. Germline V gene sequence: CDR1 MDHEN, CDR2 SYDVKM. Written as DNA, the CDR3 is TGTGCCAGCGGGGGGACTAGCGGGACAAAGACCCAGTACTTC. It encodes CASGGTSGTKTQYF.

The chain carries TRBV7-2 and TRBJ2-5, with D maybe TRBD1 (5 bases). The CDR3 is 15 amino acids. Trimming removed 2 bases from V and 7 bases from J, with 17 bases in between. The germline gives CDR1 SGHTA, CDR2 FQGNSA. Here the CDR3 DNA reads TGTGCCAGCAGCTTAAACTCTCCAGGGAAGGGGACCCAGTACTTC. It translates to CASSLNSPGKGTQYF.

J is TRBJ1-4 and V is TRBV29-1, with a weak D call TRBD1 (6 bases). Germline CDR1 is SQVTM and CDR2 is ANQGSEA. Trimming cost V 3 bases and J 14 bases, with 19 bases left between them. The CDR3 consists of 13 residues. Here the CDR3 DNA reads TGCAGCGTTGAGCCCGAACAGGGACAAAGGCTGTTTTTT. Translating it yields CSVEPEQGQRLFF.

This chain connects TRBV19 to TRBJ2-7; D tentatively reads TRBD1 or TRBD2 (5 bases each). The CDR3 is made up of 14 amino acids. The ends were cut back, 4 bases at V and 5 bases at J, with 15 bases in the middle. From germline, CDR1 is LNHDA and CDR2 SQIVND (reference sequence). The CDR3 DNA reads TGTGCCAGTAGTACGGGACCGGCGTCCAACGAGCAGTACTTC. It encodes CASSTGPASNEQYF.

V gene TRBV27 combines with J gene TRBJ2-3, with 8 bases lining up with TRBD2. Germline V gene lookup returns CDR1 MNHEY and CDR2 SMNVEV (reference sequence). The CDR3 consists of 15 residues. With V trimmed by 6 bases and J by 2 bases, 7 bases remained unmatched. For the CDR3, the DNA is TGTGCCAGCAGCTCACGTAGCGGGACCACAGATACGCAGTATTTT. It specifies CASSSRSGTTDTQYF.

The CDR3 protein is CASSLEGGGGNTIYF. Here the CDR3 DNA reads TGTGCCAGCAGCTTAGAAGGGGGCGGTGGAAACACCATATATTTT. V gene TRBV11-2 combines with J gene TRBJ1-3; 7 bases match TRBD1. Trimming removed 0 bases from V and 3 bases from J; junction bases left unmatched: 2. CDR3 size: 15 residues. In germline, CDR1 is SGHAT, CDR2 FQNNGV.

CDR3: CASSLSLIRAGTEAFF. CDR3 bases: TGTGCCAGCAGCTTAAGTCTAATCAGGGCAGGGACTGAAGCTTTCTTT. V is TRBV7-3 and J is TRBJ1-1; D may be TRBD1 (5 bases). Deletions cut 1 base from V and 5 bases from J, with 17 bases between. The germline gives CDR1 SGHTA, CDR2 FQGTGA. The CDR3 sequence is 16 residues long.

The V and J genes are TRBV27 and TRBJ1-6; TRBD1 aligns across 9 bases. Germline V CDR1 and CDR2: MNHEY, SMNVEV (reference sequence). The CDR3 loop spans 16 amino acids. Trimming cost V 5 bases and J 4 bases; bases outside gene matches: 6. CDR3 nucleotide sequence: TGTGCCAGCAGTGACACAGGGGGCGGGTATAATTCACCCCTCCACTTT. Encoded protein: CASSDTGGGYNSPLHF.

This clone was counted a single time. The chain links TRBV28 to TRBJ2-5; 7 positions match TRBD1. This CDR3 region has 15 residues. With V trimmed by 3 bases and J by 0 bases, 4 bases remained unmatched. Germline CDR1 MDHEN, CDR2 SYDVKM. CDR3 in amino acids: CASSFRDSNQETQYF. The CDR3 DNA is TGTGCCAGCAGTTTTCGGGACAGCAACCAAGAGACCCAGTACTTC.

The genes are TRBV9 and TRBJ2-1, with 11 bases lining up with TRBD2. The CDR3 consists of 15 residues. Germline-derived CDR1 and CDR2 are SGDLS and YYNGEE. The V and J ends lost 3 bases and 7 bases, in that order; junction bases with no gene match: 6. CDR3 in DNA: TGTGCCAGCAGCGCAGCCGGGACTAGCGGTAATGAGCAGTTCTTC. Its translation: CASSAAGTSGNEQFF.

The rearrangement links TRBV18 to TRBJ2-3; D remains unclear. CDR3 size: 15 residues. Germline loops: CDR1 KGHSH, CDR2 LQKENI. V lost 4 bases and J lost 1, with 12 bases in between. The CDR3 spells CASSRAHGGTDTQYF. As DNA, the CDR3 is TGTGCCAGCTCACGGGCCCATGGGGGCACAGATACGCAGTATTTT.

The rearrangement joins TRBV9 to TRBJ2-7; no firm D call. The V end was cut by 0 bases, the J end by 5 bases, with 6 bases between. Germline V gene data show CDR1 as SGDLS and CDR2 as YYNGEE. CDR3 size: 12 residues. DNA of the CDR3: TGTGCCAGCAGCGTAGCTGGGAACGAGCAGTACTTC. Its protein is CASSVAGNEQYF. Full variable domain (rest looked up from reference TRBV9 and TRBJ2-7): DSGVTQTPKHLITATGQRVTLRCSPRSGDLSVYWYQQSLDQGLQFLIQYYNGEERAKGNILERFSAQQFPDLHSELNLSSLELGDSALYFCASSVAGNEQYFGPGTRLTVT.

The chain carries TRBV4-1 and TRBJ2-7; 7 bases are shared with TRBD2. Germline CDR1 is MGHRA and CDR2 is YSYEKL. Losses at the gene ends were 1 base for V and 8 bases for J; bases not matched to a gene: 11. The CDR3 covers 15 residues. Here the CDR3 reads CASSQGGGNPHKQYF. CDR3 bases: TGCGCCAGCAGCCAAGGGGGGGGAAACCCTCACAAGCAGTACTTC.

This chain's CDR3 is CASSGTSGTQGDTQYF. In DNA, the CDR3 is TGTGCCAGCAGCGGAACTAGCGGGACCCAAGGGGATACGCAGTATTTT. V is TRBV11-3 and J is TRBJ2-3; 10 bases align to TRBD2. V lost 5 bases, J lost 6 bases, and 11 bases stayed unmatched. This CDR3 is built from 16 residues. Per germline, CDR1 SGHNT and CDR2 YENEEA.

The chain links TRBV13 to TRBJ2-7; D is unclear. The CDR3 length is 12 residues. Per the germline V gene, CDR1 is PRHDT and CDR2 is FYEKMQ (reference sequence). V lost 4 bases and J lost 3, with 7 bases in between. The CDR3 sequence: CASSWLGYEQYF. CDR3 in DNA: TGTGCCAGCAGCTGGCTGGGCTACGAGCAGTACTTC.

As DNA, the CDR3 is TGTGCCAGTACCAGTCCTGGACAGGCCCCCTCTGGGGCCAACGTCCTGACTTTC. This encodes CASTSPGQAPSGANVLTF. The chain employs TRBV19 and TRBJ2-6; TRBD1 agrees at 7 bases. Trimming removed 7 bases from V and 0 bases from J; junction bases left unmatched: 12. The CDR3 covers 18 residues. Looked up from germline, CDR1 is LNHDA and CDR2 is SQIVND (reference sequence).